This T cell receptor beta chain was captured by sequencing in a study of blood T cell repertoires in COVID-19. About the research overall: Collection of acute and convalescent COVID-19 samples took place in the United States, Italy and Spain.

Clones were sequenced by immunoSEQ multiplex PCR, and TCRdb holds only the in-frame ones, with some missing. The table lists roughly 70,000 clones, about 88% of them singletons. The specimen sequenced was peripheral blood. The TCR was taken from a man aged 70 or older with acute or convalescent COVID-19.

CDR3 bases: TGTGCCAGCAGCCAAGGGAGGCCTAATGAAAAACTGTTTTTT. Translation gives CASSQGRPNEKLFF. The genes are TRBV14 and TRBJ1-4; D unresolved. V was clipped by 1 base and J by 3 bases, with 6 bases between them. CDR1 is SGHDN, CDR2 FVKESK, per germline. The CDR3 is 14 residues long. Full variable domain (missing parts from reference TRBV14 and TRBJ1-4): EAGVTQFPSHSVIEKGQTVTLRCDPISGHDNLYWYRRVMGKEIKFLLHFVKESKQDESGMPNNRFLAERTGGTYSTLKVQPAELEDSGVYFCASSQGRPNEKLFFGSGTQLSVL.